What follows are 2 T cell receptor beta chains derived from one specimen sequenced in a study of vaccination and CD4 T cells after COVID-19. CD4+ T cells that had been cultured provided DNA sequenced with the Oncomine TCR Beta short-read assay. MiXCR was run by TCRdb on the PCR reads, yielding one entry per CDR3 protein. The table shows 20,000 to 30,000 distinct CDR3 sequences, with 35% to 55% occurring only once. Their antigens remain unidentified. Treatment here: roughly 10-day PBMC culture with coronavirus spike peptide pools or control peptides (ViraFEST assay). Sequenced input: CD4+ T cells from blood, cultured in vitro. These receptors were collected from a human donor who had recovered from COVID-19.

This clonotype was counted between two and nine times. The CDR3 reads CSARDGLGFYEQYF. The CDR3 bases are TGCAGTGCTAGAGATGGGCTGGGGTTCTACGAGCAGTACTTC. The V call is TRBV20-1, the J call TRBJ2-7, with unresolved D. Germline V gene sequence: CDR1 DFQATT, CDR2 SNEGSKA (reference sequence). This CDR3 has 14 residues. The V gene lost 0 bases and the J gene lost 3 bases, with 12 bases spanning the gap.

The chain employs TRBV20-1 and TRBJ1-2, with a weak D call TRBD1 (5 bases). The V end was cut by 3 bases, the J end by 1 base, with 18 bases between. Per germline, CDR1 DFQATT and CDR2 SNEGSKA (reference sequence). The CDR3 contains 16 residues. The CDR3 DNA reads TGCAGTGCTAGTTCTGGGAGGGGCCCAGGTAACTATGGCTACACCTTC. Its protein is CSASSGRGPGNYGYTF.